The entry that follows covers one T cell receptor beta chain sequence. What it binds is not known. Some clones are missing from TCRdb's copy, which holds only in-frame ones; the method was immunoSEQ multiplex PCR. Here the sample spans more than 100,000 clones, roughly 84% being singletons. The entry originates in a study of T cell responses to AZD1222 COVID-19 vaccine. Overall study findings and caveats: Donors were chiefly white British, with a greater number of females, and clonal diversity was perhaps underestimated. The repertoires were collected only after the peak T cell response.

V was trimmed by 4 bases and J by 0 bases, leaving 16 bases between them. CDR3 length: 18 residues. CDR1 is LGHDT and CDR2 is YNNKEL in the germline V gene (reference sequence). The sequence was collected from an adult in good health. This specimen was peripheral blood, taken on day 0 of AZD1222 vaccination. The genes are TRBV3-1 (or the pseudogene TRBV3-2) and TRBJ2-6; no clear D. This CDR3 reads CASSLPLLTRSGANVLTF. CDR3 DNA: TGTGCCAGCAGCCTCCCACTACTTACTCGCTCTGGGGCCAACGTCCTGACTTTC.